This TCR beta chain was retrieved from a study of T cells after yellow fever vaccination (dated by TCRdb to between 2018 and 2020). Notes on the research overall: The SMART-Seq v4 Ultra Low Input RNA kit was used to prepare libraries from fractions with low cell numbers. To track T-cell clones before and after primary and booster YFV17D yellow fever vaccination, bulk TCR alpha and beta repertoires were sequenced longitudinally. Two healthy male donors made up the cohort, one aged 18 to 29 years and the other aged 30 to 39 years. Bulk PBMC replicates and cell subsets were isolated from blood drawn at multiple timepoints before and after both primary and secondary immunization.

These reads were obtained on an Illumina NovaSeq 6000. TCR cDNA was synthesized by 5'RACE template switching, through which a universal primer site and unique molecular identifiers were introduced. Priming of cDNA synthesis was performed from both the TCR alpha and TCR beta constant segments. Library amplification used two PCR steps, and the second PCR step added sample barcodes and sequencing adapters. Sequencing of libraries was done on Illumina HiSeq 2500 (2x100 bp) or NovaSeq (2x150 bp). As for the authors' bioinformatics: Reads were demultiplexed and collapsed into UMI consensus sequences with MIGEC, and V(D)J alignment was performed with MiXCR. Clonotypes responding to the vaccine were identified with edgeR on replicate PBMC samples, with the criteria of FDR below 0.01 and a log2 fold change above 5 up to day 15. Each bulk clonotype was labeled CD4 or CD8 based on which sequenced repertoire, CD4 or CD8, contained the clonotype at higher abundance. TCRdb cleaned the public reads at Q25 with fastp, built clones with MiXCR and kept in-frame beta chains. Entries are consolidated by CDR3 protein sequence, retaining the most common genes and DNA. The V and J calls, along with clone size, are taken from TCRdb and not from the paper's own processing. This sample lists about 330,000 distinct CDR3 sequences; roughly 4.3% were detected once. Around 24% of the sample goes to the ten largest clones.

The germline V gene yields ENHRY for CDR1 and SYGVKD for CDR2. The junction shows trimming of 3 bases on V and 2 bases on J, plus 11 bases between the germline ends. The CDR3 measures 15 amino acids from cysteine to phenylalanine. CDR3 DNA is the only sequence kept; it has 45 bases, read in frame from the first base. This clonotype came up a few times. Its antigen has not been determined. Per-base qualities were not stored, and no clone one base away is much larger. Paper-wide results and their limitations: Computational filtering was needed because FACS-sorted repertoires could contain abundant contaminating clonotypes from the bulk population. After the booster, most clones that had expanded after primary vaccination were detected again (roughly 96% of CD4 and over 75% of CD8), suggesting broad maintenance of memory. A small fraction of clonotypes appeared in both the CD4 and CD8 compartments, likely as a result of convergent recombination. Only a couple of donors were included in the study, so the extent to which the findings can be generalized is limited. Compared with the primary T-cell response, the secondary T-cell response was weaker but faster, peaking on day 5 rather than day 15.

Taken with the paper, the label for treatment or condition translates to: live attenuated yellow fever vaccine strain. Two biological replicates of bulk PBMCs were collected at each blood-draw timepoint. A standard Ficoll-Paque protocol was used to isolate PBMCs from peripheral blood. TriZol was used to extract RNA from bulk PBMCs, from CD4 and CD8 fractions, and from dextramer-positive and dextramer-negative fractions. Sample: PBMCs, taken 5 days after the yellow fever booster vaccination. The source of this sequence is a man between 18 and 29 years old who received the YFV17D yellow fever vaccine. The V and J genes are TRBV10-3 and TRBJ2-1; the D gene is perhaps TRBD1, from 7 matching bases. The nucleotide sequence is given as TGTGCCATCAGTGACTCAGGGGGGCCCTACAATGAGCAGTTCTTC. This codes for CAISDSGGPYNEQFF.